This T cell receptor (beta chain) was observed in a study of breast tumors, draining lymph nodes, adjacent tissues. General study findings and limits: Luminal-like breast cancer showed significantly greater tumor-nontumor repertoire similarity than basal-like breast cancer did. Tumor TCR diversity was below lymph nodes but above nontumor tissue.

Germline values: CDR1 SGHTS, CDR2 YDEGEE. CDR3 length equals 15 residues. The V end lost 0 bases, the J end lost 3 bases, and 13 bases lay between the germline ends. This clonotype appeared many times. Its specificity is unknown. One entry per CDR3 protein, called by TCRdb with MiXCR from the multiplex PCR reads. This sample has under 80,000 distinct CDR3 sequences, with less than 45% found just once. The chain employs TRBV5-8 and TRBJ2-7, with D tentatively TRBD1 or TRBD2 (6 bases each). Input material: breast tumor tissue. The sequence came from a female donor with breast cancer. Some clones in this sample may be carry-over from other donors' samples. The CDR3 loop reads CASSLALRGDYEQYF. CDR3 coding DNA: TGTGCCAGCAGCTTGGCCCTAAGGGGGGACTACGAGCAGTACTTC.